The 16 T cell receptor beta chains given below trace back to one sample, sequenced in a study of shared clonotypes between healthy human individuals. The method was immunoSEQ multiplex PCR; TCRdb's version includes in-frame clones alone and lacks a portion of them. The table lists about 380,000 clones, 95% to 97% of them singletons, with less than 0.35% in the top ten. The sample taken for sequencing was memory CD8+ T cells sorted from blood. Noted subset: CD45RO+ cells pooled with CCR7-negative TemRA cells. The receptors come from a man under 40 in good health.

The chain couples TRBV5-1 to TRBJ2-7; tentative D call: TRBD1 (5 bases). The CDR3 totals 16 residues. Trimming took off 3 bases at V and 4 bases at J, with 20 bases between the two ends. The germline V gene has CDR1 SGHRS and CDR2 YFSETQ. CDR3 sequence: CASSSRQTPRLYEQYF. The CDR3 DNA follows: TGCGCCAGCAGCTCCCGACAGACCCCCCGTCTTTACGAGCAGTACTTC.

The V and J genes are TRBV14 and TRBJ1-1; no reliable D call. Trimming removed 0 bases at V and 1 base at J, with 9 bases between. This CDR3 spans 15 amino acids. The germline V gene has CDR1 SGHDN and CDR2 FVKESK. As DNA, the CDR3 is TGTGCCAGCAGCCAAGATTCTGAGGCGAACACTGAAGCTTTCTTT. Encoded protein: CASSQDSEANTEAFF.

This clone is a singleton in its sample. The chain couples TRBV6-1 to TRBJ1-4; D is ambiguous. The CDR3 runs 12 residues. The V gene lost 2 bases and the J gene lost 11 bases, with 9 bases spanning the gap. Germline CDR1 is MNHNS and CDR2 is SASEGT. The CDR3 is CASSERARKLFF. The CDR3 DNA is TGTGCCAGCAGTGAAAGGGCGAGGAAACTGTTTTTT.

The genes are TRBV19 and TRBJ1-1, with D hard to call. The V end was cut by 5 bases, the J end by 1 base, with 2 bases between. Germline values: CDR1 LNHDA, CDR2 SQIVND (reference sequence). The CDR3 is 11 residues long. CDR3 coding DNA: TGTGCCAGTAGTCAGAACACTGAAGCTTTCTTT. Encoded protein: CASSQNTEAFF.

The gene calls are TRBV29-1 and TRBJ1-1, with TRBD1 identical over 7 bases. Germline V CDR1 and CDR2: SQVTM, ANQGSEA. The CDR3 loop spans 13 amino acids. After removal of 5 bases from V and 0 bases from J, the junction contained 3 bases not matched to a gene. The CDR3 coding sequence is TGCAGCGTTTTTCAGGGGGTGAACACTGAAGCTTTCTTT. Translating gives CSVFQGVNTEAFF.

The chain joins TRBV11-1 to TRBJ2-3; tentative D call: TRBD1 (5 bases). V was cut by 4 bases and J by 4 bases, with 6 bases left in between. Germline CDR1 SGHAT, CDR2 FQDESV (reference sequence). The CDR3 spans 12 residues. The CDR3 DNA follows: TGTGCCAGCAGCTGGGGCGCAGATACGCAGTATTTT. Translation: CASSWGADTQYF.

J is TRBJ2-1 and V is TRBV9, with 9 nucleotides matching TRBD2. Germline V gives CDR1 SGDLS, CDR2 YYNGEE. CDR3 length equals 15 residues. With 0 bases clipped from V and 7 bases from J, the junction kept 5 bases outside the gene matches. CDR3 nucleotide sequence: TGTGCCAGCAGCGTAGCTAGCGGGATTGTGAATGAGCAGTTCTTC. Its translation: CASSVASGIVNEQFF. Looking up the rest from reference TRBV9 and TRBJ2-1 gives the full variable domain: DSGVTQTPKHLITATGQRVTLRCSPRSGDLSVYWYQQSLDQGLQFLIQYYNGEERAKGNILERFSAQQFPDLHSELNLSSLELGDSALYFCASSVASGIVNEQFFGPGTRLTVL.

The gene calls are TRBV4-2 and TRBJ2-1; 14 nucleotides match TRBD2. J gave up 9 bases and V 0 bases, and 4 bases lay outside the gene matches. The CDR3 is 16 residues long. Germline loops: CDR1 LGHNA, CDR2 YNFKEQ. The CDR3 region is CASSQEGLAGEGEQFF. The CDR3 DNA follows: TGTGCCAGCAGCCAAGAGGGACTAGCGGGAGAGGGTGAGCAGTTCTTC.

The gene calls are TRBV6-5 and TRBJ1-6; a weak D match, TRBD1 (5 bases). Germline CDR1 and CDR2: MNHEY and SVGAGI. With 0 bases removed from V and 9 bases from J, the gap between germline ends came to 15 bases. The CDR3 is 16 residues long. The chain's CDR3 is CASSYSGTYLVSPLHF. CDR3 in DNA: TGTGCCAGCAGTTACTCTGGGACCTACTTAGTTTCACCCCTCCACTTT.

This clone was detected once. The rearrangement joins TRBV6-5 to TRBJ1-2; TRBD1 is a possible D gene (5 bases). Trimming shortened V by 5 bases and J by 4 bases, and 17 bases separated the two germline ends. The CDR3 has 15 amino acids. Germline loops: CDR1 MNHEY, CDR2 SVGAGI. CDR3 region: CASSRDGFRGYGYTF. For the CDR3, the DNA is TGTGCCAGCAGTAGGGACGGGTTTCGAGGCTATGGCTACACCTTC.

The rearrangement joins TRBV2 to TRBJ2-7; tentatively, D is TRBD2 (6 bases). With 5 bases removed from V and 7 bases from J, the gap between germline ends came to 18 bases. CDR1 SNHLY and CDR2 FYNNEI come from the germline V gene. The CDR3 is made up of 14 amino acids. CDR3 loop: CASSPGLGVGEQYF. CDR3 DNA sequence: TGTGCCAGCAGTCCGGGACTCGGGGTGGGTGAGCAGTACTTC.

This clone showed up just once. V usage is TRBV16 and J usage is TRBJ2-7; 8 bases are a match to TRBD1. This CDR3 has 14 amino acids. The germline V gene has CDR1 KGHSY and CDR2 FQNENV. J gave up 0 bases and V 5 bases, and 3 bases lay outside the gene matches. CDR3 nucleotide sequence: TGTGCCAGCAGCGAAACAGGGGGCTCCTACGAGCAGTACTTC. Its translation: CASSETGGSYEQYF.

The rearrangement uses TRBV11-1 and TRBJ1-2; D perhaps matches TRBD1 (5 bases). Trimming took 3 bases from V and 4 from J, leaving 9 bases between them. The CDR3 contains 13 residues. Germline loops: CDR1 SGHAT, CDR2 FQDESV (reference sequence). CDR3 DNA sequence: TGTGCCAGCAGCTTTACGGGGACCTATGGCTACACCTTC. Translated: CASSFTGTYGYTF.

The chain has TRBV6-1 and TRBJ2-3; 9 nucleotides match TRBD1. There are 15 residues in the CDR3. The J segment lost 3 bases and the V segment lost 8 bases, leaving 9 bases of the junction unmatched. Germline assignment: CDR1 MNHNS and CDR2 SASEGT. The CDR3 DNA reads TGTGCCAGCTGGACAGGGGTCACAATAACAGATACGCAGTATTTT. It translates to CASWTGVTITDTQYF.

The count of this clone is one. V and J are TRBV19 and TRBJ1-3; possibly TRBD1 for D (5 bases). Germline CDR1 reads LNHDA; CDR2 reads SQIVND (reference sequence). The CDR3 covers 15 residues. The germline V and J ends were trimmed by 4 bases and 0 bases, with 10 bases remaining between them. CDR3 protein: CASSKGDGSGNTIYF. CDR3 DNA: TGTGCCAGTAGTAAAGGGGACGGCTCTGGAAACACCATATATTTT.

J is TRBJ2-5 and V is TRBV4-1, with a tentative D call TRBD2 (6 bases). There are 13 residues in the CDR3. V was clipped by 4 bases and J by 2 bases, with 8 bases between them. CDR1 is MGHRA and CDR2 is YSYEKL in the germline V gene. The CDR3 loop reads CASSLGGQETQYF. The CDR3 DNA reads TGCGCCAGCAGCCTGGGGGGACAAGAGACCCAGTACTTC.